This entry describes one T cell receptor beta chain. Between the trimmed V and J ends, which lost 0 bases and 3 bases, there was a span of 13 bases. CDR1 is SGHDT and CDR2 is YYEEEE in the germline V gene. This CDR3 spans 15 amino acids. This table comes from immunoSEQ multiplex PCR, and its TCRdb copy is limited to in-frame clones, with some not included. The table lists around 370,000 clones, roughly 91% of them singletons. The data were obtained in a study of blood T cell repertoires in COVID-19. Looking at the study overall: In each case, the material was cDNA or gDNA derived from T cells, B-cell-depleted T cells, or PBMCs.

The rearrangement links TRBV5-6 to TRBJ2-7, with D perhaps TRBD1 (5 bases). This receptor was identified in a woman between 18 and 29 years old who had recovered from COVID-19. The specimen sequenced was PBMCs or T cells enriched from blood (not recorded which). CDR3 protein: CASSLAPGYNYEQYF. The CDR3, as DNA: TGTGCCAGCAGCTTGGCCCCAGGGTATAACTACGAGCAGTACTTC. Looking up the rest from reference TRBV5-6 and TRBJ2-7 gives the full variable domain: DAGVTQSPTHLIKTRGQQVTLRCSPKSGHDTVSWYQQALGQGPQFIFQYYEEEERQRGNFPDRFSGHQFPNYSSELNVNALLLGDSALYLCASSLAPGYNYEQYFGPGTRLTVT.